This TCR beta chain was profiled in a study of blood T cell repertoires in COVID-19. Here immunoSEQ multiplex PCR was the method, and the copy in TCRdb shows in-frame clones only, minus some. The table records 170,000 or so clones, 85% to 90% of them present only once. The CDR3 runs 13 residues. Germline CDR1 is MGHDK and CDR2 is SYGVNS. Losses at the gene ends were 7 bases for V and 8 bases for J; bases not matched to a gene: 7. The chain joins TRBV25-1 to TRBJ1-4, with 7 bases fitting TRBD1. The sequence derives from a man in his forties with active or convalescent COVID-19. The sequenced material came from peripheral blood. Written as DNA, the CDR3 is TGTGCCAGCAAGGTCCCAGGGGGAGAAAAACTGTTTTTT. It encodes CASKVPGGEKLFF. The full variable domain, completed using reference TRBV25-1 and TRBJ1-4, is EADIYQTPRYLVIGTGKKITLECSQTMGHDKMYWYQQDPGMELHLIHYSYGVNSTEKGDLSSESTVSRIRTEHFPLTLESARPSHTSQYLCASKVPGGEKLFFGSGTQLSVL.